This is a list of T cell receptor beta chains from one sample in a study of blood T cells in healthy people across ages. A single record per CDR3 protein comes from TCRdb applying MiXCR to the 5' RACE reads. The table lists 1.5 million to 2 million distinct CDR3 sequences, more than 35% of them singletons, with about 23% in the top ten. Sequences were obtained from blood. The receptors originated from a human donor in good health. Each CDR3 is given with its conserved first and last residue. D genes are given only for firm matches. Clone size is given for some rows only: seen once, a few or many times, or a class if the clone is expanded.

TRBJ2-6	TRBV27	-	-	TGTGCCACCAAGTGGGGGGCTGGGGCCAACGTCCTGACTTTC	CATKWGAGANVLTF
TRBJ2-1	TRBV4-2	-	TRBD2	TGTGCCAGCAGCCAAGATTCCCGGGAGCTAGCGGCTACGTACTACAATGAGCAGTTCTTC	CASSQDSRELAATYYNEQFF
TRBJ2-7	TRBV6-5	few	-	TGTGCCAGACCGTACGAGCAGTACTTC	CARPYEQYF
TRBJ2-7	TRBV29-1	many	-	TGCAGCGTTCAGGGAAACTACGAGCAGTACTTC	CSVQGNYEQYF
TRBJ2-3	TRBV7-9	-	-	TGTGCCAGCAGCCCCCGGGGTGTCGGTACAATAAATACGCAGTATTTT	CASSPRGVGTINTQYF
TRBJ1-1	TRBV27	-	-	TGTGCCACCCTGAGGTCAGGGGTTGCCACTGAAGCTTTCTTT	CATLRSGVATEAFF
TRBJ1-2	TRBV10-3	few	TRBD1	TGTGCCATCAGAGCCCAACAGGGGAACCTGGCGGGCTACACCTTC	CAIRAQQGNLAGYTF
TRBJ2-1	TRBV27	-	-	TGTGCCAGCAGGCTCATTGGAATGCGTTCGAACAATGAGCAGTTCTTC	CASRLIGMRSNNEQFF
TRBJ2-3	TRBV29-1	-	-	TGCAGCGTTCAACCGGGGACGAGCACAGATACGCAGTATTTT	CSVQPGTSTDTQYF
TRBJ2-3	TRBV4-3	once	-	TGCGCCAGCAGCCAAGATAGGGAGATCGATACGCAGTATTTT	CASSQDREIDTQYF
TRBJ1-2	TRBV2	-	-	TGTGCCAGCAGTGAAGTCGAGGGCGACTATGGCTACACCTTC	CASSEVEGDYGYTF
TRBJ2-7	TRBV3-1	-	-	TGTGCCAGCAGCCAAGATAGAGAAACGCCTGGCGAGCAGTACTTC	CASSQDRETPGEQYF
TRBJ2-1	TRBV9	-	-	TGTGCCAGCAGCGGAGACAGCGGTCTCTACAATGAGCAGTTCTTC	CASSGDSGLYNEQFF
TRBJ2-7	TRBV13	few	-	TGTGCCAGCAGCAAGGGCGGGACGGAAGGTTTCTACGGGCAGTACTTC	CASSKGGTEGFYGQYF
TRBJ2-3	TRBV3-1	-	-	TGTGCCAGCAGCCAAGCCGGGACTTTAGCCCCCACAGGTACGCAGTATTTT	CASSQAGTLAPTGTQYF
TRBJ2-7	TRBV30	-	-	TGTGCCTGGAGTGGTTTGACCTACGAGCAGTACTTC	CAWSGLTYEQYF
TRBJ1-1	TRBV4-3	-	-	TGCGCCAGCAGCCAAGAATACGTTCCCCTCGGGGCTGAAGCTTTCTTT	CASSQEYVPLGAEAFF
TRBJ2-1	TRBV6-1	-	-	TGTGCCAGCCTTTTAGATCCCTCCTACAATGAGCAGTTCTTC	CASLLDPSYNEQFF
TRBJ1-4	TRBV5-8	-	TRBD1	TGTGCCAGCAGCTTTTGGACAGGGCGTGTTGAAAAACTGTTTTTT	CASSFWTGRVEKLFF
TRBJ2-1	TRBV7-9	few	TRBD1	TGTGCCAGCAGCCATACGCAGGGGGCCTCCTACAATGAGCAGTTCTTC	CASSHTQGASYNEQFF
TRBJ1-2	TRBV28	-	-	TGTGCCAGCAGTTTAGACCCAGCTTACACCTTC	CASSLDPAYTF
TRBJ2-7	TRBV13	-	TRBD1	TGTGCCAGCAGCTCTGGACAGGGAACGCAGTACGAGCAGTACTTC	CASSSGQGTQYEQYF
TRBJ2-6	TRBV5-1	-	-	TGCGCCAGCACCGACACCTCTGGGGCCAACGTCCTGACTTTC	CASTDTSGANVLTF
TRBJ2-4	TRBV3-1	few	-	TGTGCCAGCAGCCAAGATCCCCCCGTCGGTCAGCAGTACTTC	CASSQDPPVGQQYF
TRBJ1-3	TRBV27	-	-	TGTGCCAGCAGTTTTTCGAGGACCTCTGGAAACACCATATATTTT	CASSFSRTSGNTIYF
TRBJ2-1	TRBV6-2/TRBV6-3	-	-	TGTACCAGCACCACTTCTGGCGGGGCCTTGGGCAATGAGCAGTTCTTC	CTSTTSGGALGNEQFF
TRBJ2-1	TRBV9	-	TRBD2	TGTGCCAGCGGCTATAGTCGCGGGGGTAGGAATGAGCAGTTCTTC	CASGYSRGGRNEQFF
TRBJ2-1	TRBV7-2	-	TRBD2	TGTGCCAGCAGCGACCGCGGGGGGGGCTACAATGAGCAGTTCTTC	CASSDRGGGYNEQFF
TRBJ2-2	TRBV5-1	-	-	TGCGCCAGCAGCTTAAACGACAACACCGGGGAGCTGTTTTTT	CASSLNDNTGELFF
TRBJ2-7	TRBV11-2	-	TRBD2	TGTGCCAGCAGCCTGGGATTTTCTGGGACTACCTCCTACGAGCAGTACTTC	CASSLGFSGTTSYEQYF
TRBJ2-7	TRBV20-1	-	-	TGCAGTGCTCATCAAGCCTACGAGCAGTACTTC	CSAHQAYEQYF